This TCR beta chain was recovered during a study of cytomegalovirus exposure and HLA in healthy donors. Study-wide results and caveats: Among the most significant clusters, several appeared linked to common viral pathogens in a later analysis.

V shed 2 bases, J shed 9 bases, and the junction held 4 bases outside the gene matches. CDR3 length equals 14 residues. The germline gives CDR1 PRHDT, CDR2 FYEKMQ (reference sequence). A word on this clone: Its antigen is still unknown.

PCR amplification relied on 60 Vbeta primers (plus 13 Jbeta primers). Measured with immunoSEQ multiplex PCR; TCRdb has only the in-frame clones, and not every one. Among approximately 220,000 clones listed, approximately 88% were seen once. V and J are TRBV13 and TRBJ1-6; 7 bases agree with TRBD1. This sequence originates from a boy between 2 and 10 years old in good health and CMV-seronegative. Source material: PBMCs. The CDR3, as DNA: TGTGCCAGCAGCTTACCAGGGGGAGGTTCACCCCTCCACTTT. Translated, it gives CASSLPGGGSPLHF. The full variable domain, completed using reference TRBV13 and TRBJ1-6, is AAGVIQSPRHLIKEKRETATLKCYPIPRHDTVYWYQQGPGQDPQFLISFYEKMQSDKGSIPDRFSAQQFSDYHSELNMSSLELGDSALYFCASSLPGGGSPLHFGNGTRLTVT.